Listed below are T cell receptor beta chains from one sample, sequenced in a study of OX40 agonist ivuxolimab in advanced cancers. Clones were read by immunoSEQ multiplex PCR, and TCRdb kept only the in-frame ones, dropping some. Here the sample spans some 74,000 clones, 85% being singletons. Specimen: CD4+ or CD8+ T cells sorted from blood, collected in a trial of the OX40 agonist ivuxolimab. The receptor set was obtained from an adult with an advanced solid tumor such as melanoma, head and neck, liver or kidney cancer. The CDR3 runs from the conserved cysteine through the conserved F or W. Fields, in order: V gene, CDR3 length, J gene, CDR3 protein.

V gene: TRBV6-5; CDR3 length: 15; J gene: TRBJ2-3; CDR3 protein: CASSYSDSLRDTQYF
V gene: TRBV10-3; CDR3 length: 14; J gene: TRBJ2-7; CDR3 protein: CAISGTGATYEQYF
V gene: TRBV18; CDR3 length: 15; J gene: TRBJ2-5; CDR3 protein: CASSPRGPPDETQYF
V gene: TRBV10-3; CDR3 length: 16; J gene: TRBJ1-5; CDR3 protein: CAISKTGTGNGQPQHF
V gene: TRBV2; CDR3 length: 15; J gene: TRBJ1-4; CDR3 protein: CASSGEGGPNEKLFF
V gene: TRBV4-3; CDR3 length: 15; J gene: TRBJ2-3; CDR3 protein: CASSQDSRGGDTQYF
V gene: TRBV11-1; CDR3 length: 13; J gene: TRBJ2-3; CDR3 protein: CASSLGQRDTQYF
V gene: TRBV6-6; CDR3 length: 15; J gene: TRBJ1-1; CDR3 protein: CASSYPTFSNTEAFF
V gene: TRBV5-1; CDR3 length: 14; J gene: TRBJ2-5; CDR3 protein: CASSRDVVEETQYF
V gene: TRBV28; CDR3 length: 15; J gene: TRBJ1-6; CDR3 protein: CASSLRDRENSPLHF
V gene: TRBV11-3; CDR3 length: 15; J gene: TRBJ2-7; CDR3 protein: CASSSRAQGKNEQYF